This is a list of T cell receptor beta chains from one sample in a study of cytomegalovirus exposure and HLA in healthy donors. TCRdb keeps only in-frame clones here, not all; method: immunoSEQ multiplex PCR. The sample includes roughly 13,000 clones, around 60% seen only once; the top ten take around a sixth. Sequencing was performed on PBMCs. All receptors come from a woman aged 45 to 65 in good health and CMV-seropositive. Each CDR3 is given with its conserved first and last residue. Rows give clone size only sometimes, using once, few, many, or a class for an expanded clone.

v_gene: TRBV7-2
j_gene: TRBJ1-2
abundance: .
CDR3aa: CASSLAPGRLYGYTF

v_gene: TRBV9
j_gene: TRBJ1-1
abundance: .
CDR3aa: CASSVEGGGRTEAFF

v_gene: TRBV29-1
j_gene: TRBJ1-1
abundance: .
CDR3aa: CSARYLNTEAFF

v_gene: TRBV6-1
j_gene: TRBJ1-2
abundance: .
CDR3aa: CASTPTSGTGGYTF

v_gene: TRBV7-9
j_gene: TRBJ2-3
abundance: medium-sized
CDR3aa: CASSPLGTPFDTQYF

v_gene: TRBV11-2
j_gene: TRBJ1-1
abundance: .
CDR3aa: CASSSLTIRRWGMNTEAFF

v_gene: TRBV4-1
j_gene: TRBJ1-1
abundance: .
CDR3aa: CASSQVVRGESEAFF

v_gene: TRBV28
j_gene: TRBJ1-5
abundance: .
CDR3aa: CASRLDRVQPQHF

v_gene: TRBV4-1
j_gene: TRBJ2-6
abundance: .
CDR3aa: CASSQGQGNSGANVLTF

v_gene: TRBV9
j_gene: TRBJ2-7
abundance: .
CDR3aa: CASSVSQGQGKEQYF

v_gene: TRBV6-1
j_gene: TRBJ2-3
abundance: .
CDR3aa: CASDRWESGTDTQYF

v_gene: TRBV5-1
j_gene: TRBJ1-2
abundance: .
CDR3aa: CASSWGQGADGYTF

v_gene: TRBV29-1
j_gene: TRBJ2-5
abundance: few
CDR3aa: CSAAGGGETQYF

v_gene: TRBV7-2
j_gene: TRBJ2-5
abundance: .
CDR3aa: CASSSRTSGTGETQYF

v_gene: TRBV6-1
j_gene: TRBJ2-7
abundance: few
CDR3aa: CASSASGYSYEQYF

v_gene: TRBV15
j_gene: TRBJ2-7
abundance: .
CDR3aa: CATSRVASGSSEQYF

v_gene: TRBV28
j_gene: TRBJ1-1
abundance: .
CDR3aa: CASRGGQGKGTEAFF

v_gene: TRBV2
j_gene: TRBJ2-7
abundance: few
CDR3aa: CASSDGEQYF

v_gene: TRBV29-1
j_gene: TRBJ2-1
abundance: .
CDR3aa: CSVATGQHEQFF

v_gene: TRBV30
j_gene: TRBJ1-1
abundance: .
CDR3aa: CAWITVREGALNTEAFF

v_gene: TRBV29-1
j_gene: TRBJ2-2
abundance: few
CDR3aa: CSVEGTSGELFF

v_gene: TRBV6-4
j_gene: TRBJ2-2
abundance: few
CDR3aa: CASSDGTNTGELFF

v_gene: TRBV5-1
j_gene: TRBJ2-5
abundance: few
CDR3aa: CASKGGRAGETQYF

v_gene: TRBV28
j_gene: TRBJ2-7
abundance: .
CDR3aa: CASGAVDSYEQYF

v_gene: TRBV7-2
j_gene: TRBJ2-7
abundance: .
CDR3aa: CASSSRQNYEQYF

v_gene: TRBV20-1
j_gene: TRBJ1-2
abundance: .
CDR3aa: CSAGRGNGYTF